A selection of T cell receptor beta chains follows, all from one sample in a study of shared clonotypes between healthy human individuals. The method was immunoSEQ multiplex PCR; TCRdb's version includes in-frame clones alone and lacks a portion of them. In the table there are millions of clones, around 95% of which are singletons. The specimen sequenced was naive CD4+ T cells sorted from blood. Receptors originate from a man between 18 and 35 years old in good health. Each CDR3 is given with its conserved first and last residue. A D gene is named only where the DNA matches it firmly. Not all rows give a size; the values are once, few, many and, for expanded clones, a class.

size	V	J	D	DNA	CDR3
-	TRBV5-1	TRBJ1-5	-	TGCGCCAGCAGCTTGGTACCGGATAGCAATCAGCCCCAGCATTTT	CASSLVPDSNQPQHF
-	TRBV9	TRBJ2-7	TRBD2	TGTGCCAGCAGCGTAGGCGTTAGCGGGAGTGTCGAGCAGTACTTC	CASSVGVSGSVEQYF
-	TRBV11-3	TRBJ1-1	-	TGTGCCAGCAGCTTAGATACGGTGAACACTGAAGCTTTCTTT	CASSLDTVNTEAFF
-	TRBV7-9	TRBJ2-1	-	TGTGCCAGCAGCTTTCCGGGGTTTTACAATGAGCAGTTCTTC	CASSFPGFYNEQFF
once	TRBV6-4	TRBJ1-4	-	TGTGCCAGCAGTAAAGGACAGAAAGCAACTAATGAAAAACTGTTTTTT	CASSKGQKATNEKLFF
-	TRBV6-5	TRBJ1-2	TRBD1	TGTGCCAGCAGTTACACCGGGACAGGGTTTGGCTACACCTTC	CASSYTGTGFGYTF
-	TRBV7-2	TRBJ2-1	TRBD2	TGTGCCAGCAGCTGGAGCGGGAGGGCCCCTGAGCAGTTCTTC	CASSWSGRAPEQFF
-	TRBV5-4	TRBJ2-7	TRBD1	TGTGCCAGCAGCTCGACCGGGACAGGGTGGTACGAGCAGTACTTC	CASSSTGTGWYEQYF
-	TRBV30	TRBJ1-6	TRBD1	TGTGCCTGGAGGCCGACAGGGGGAACTTCACCCCTCCACTTT	CAWRPTGGTSPLHF
-	TRBV7-2	TRBJ1-6	-	TGTGCCAGCAGCTTAAGCGCAGCCCCGAGCTCCTATAATTCACCCCTCCACTTT	CASSLSAAPSSYNSPLHF
-	TRBV5-1	TRBJ1-2	-	TGCGCCAGCAGCGCATCCGGGCCCCAGACAAACTATGGCTACACCTTC	CASSASGPQTNYGYTF
-	TRBV10-3	TRBJ2-1	-	TGTGCCATCAGTGAGTTCTTGGCGGCTGAGCAGTTCTTC	CAISEFLAAEQFF
once	TRBV6-5	TRBJ1-2	-	TGTGCCAGCAGTTACTTAGCGGCAAACTATGGCTACACCTTC	CASSYLAANYGYTF
-	TRBV18	TRBJ2-5	-	TGTGCCAGCTCACCATTCCGGGGACGGGAGACCCAGTACTTC	CASSPFRGRETQYF
once	TRBV28	TRBJ2-7	-	TGTGCCAGCAGTTTAACTGGGGGCCTAAAGGAGCAGTACTTC	CASSLTGGLKEQYF
-	TRBV10-2	TRBJ2-2	TRBD2	TGCGCCAGCAGTGAAGTAGCGGGAGCCGCGAGCACCGGGGAGCTGTTTTTT	CASSEVAGAASTGELFF
-	TRBV7-2	TRBJ1-1	-	TGTGCCAGCAGCCGCGAGCATCAGGACACTGAAGCTTTCTTT	CASSREHQDTEAFF
-	TRBV28	TRBJ1-3	-	TGTGCCAGCAGTTTAGGCCCCTTCGAGACGCGGTCTGGAAACACCATATATTTT	CASSLGPFETRSGNTIYF
-	TRBV5-1	TRBJ1-2	-	TGCGCCAGCAGCCTTACCGGGACAATCTATGGCTACACCTTC	CASSLTGTIYGYTF
-	TRBV7-2	TRBJ2-5	TRBD1	TGTGCCAGCAGCCCTTACAGGGGAACGTCGGAGACCCAGTACTTC	CASSPYRGTSETQYF
-	TRBV7-3	TRBJ2-7	TRBD1	TGTGCCAGCAGCTTAACGGCGCGATTTGGACAGGGGACCTACGAGCAGTACTTC	CASSLTARFGQGTYEQYF
-	TRBV10-1	TRBJ1-5	-	TGCGCCAGCAGTGAGCCCCGGGGGAATCAGCCCCAGCATTTT	CASSEPRGNQPQHF
-	TRBV7-2	TRBJ1-6	-	TGTGCCAGCAGCTCCCAGTCCCTCGGGGATTCACCCCTCCACTTT	CASSSQSLGDSPLHF
-	TRBV7-2	TRBJ2-2	TRBD2	TGTGCCAGCAGCTCGCGAACCGGGGGGACCGGGGAGCTGTTTTTT	CASSSRTGGTGELFF
-	TRBV7-8	TRBJ2-1	TRBD2	TGTGCCAGCAGCTTAAGTCTAGCGGGGGGGGCGAATGAGCAGTTCTTC	CASSLSLAGGANEQFF
once	TRBV2	TRBJ1-6	-	TGTGCCAGCAGGACAGATTATAATTCACCCCTCCACTTT	CASRTDYNSPLHF
-	TRBV30	TRBJ1-2	-	TGTGCCTGGAGTGAGAATGAGGGGACGGGCTACACCTTC	CAWSENEGTGYTF
-	TRBV18	TRBJ2-5	-	TGTGCCAGCTCACCCGGGCAGGGAGAGACCCAGTACTTC	CASSPGQGETQYF
-	TRBV6-1	TRBJ1-2	-	TGTGCCATTCGGAGGGGGACCGACTATGGCTACACCTTC	CAIRRGTDYGYTF
-	TRBV6-5	TRBJ2-7	-	TGTGCCAGCAGTCCCTTTTACGCCTCCTACGAGCAGTACTTC	CASSPFYASYEQYF
-	TRBV27	TRBJ2-3	TRBD2	TGTGCCAGCAGTTTGGCGGGGGGGTATACAGATACGCAGTATTTT	CASSLAGGYTDTQYF
-	TRBV13	TRBJ2-2	TRBD2	TGTGCCAGCAGCCTCGGACTAGCGGGATTCACCGGGGAGCTGTTTTTT	CASSLGLAGFTGELFF
-	TRBV9	TRBJ2-1	TRBD2	TGTGCCAGCAGCGTAGTGACTAGCGGGGCCAATGAGCAGTTCTTC	CASSVVTSGANEQFF
-	TRBV7-6	TRBJ2-1	-	TGTGCCAGCAGCTTTAGGGTGAACAATGAGCAGTTCTTC	CASSFRVNNEQFF
-	TRBV5-1	TRBJ1-5	-	TGCGCCAGCAGCTTGGGGCCAGCTTATAGCAATCAGCCCCAGCATTTT	CASSLGPAYSNQPQHF
-	TRBV7-9	TRBJ2-5	-	TGTGCCAGCAGCATACAGGGATGGGAGGAGACCCAGTACTTC	CASSIQGWEETQYF
-	TRBV29-1	TRBJ1-2	TRBD1	TGCAGCGATGACAGGGCTGGCTACACCTTC	CSDDRAGYTF
-	TRBV4-3	TRBJ2-3	-	TGCGCCAGCAGCCAAGATTCAGGGGCAGAGCAGTATTTT	CASSQDSGAEQYF
few	TRBV7-8	TRBJ1-5	TRBD1	TGTGCCAGCAGTCCGCAGGGGGCGAGCAATCAGCCCCAGCATTTT	CASSPQGASNQPQHF
-	TRBV28	TRBJ1-5	-	TGTGCCAGCGAACTCAGAGGGAAAGGCAGGAATCAGCCCCAGCATTTT	CASELRGKGRNQPQHF
-	TRBV28	TRBJ2-7	-	TGTGCCAGCAGTTTAAGGACACTTTCACCCTACGAGCAGTACTTC	CASSLRTLSPYEQYF
-	TRBV30	TRBJ1-1	TRBD1	TGTGCCTGGAGTACAGGGACAGGGGACACTGAAGCTTTCTTT	CAWSTGTGDTEAFF
-	TRBV11-2	TRBJ2-1	TRBD2	TGTGCCAGCAGCGCGCGGGGGGTAAACTCCTACAATGAGCAGTTCTTC	CASSARGVNSYNEQFF
-	TRBV5-1	TRBJ2-7	TRBD1	TGCGCCAGCAGCATGGGACAGGGGTTAGGCGAGCAGTACTTC	CASSMGQGLGEQYF
-	TRBV5-1	TRBJ2-5	-	TGCGCCAGCAGCTTGTCGGAGTTAAGGAAGACCCAGTACTTC	CASSLSELRKTQYF
once	TRBV5-4	TRBJ1-1	-	TGTGCCAGCAGCATCCCCGATAGGGTCGGGGGCGAGGACACTGAAGCTTTCTTT	CASSIPDRVGGEDTEAFF
-	TRBV6-6	TRBJ2-7	-	TGTGCCAGCAGCCCCACAGGGTTCGCCGAGCAGTACTTC	CASSPTGFAEQYF